This is a list of T cell receptor beta chains from one sample in a study of blood T cells in healthy people across ages. In TCRdb, the 5' RACE reads were re-called with MiXCR into one record per CDR3 protein. The sample contains around 1,500,000 distinct CDR3 sequences, about 28% of which appear only once. Sample: blood. The receptors derive from a woman in her 30s in good health. Both conserved end residues are part of each CDR3. D genes are given only for firm matches. Clone size, where shown, is once, few, many, or a class for clones that have expanded.

j_call: TRBJ1-1; v_call: TRBV28; d_call: .; clone_size: .; cdr3_nt: TGTGCCAGCTCCCACGGAGGGGCCATACCTCGTGACACTGAAGCTTTCTTT; cdr3_aa: CASSHGGAIPRDTEAFF
j_call: TRBJ2-7; v_call: TRBV10-3; d_call: .; clone_size: many; cdr3_nt: TGTGCCATCAGTGACCCCACCGGGTTGGGGGACTACGAGCAGTACTTC; cdr3_aa: CAISDPTGLGDYEQYF
j_call: TRBJ2-6; v_call: TRBV7-2; d_call: .; clone_size: .; cdr3_nt: TGTGCCAGCAGCTTATCCCAGCCCGGGGCCAACGTCCGGACTTTC; cdr3_aa: CASSLSQPGANVRTF
j_call: TRBJ2-7; v_call: TRBV6-5; d_call: .; clone_size: few; cdr3_nt: TGTGCCAGCAGTCCCGGGAACAACTACGAGCAGTACTTC; cdr3_aa: CASSPGNNYEQYF
j_call: TRBJ2-4; v_call: TRBV5-5; d_call: .; clone_size: many; cdr3_nt: TGTGCCAGCAGCTTGGAGCTGGGGTTAGCCAAAAACATTCAGTACTTC; cdr3_aa: CASSLELGLAKNIQYF
j_call: TRBJ1-1; v_call: TRBV27; d_call: TRBD1; clone_size: .; cdr3_nt: TGTGCCAGCAGTTACGGGACAGGAGCGAACACTGAAGCTTTCTTT; cdr3_aa: CASSYGTGANTEAFF
j_call: TRBJ2-7; v_call: TRBV6-1; d_call: .; clone_size: .; cdr3_nt: TGTGCCAGCAGTGCTTCCGGGGGCATCCTTGAAAATGAGCAGTACTTC; cdr3_aa: CASSASGGILENEQYF
j_call: TRBJ2-5; v_call: TRBV24-1; d_call: .; clone_size: few; cdr3_nt: TGTGCCACCAGTGAGGGGGATTGGGAGACCCAGTACTTC; cdr3_aa: CATSEGDWETQYF
j_call: TRBJ2-5; v_call: TRBV6-5; d_call: TRBD1; clone_size: many; cdr3_nt: TGTGCCAGCAGGCGGACAGGGGCCCAAGAGACCCAGTACTTC; cdr3_aa: CASRRTGAQETQYF
j_call: TRBJ2-7; v_call: TRBV2; d_call: TRBD1; clone_size: .; cdr3_nt: TGTGCCGGCACCGACAGGGGAGGCGAGCAGTACTTC; cdr3_aa: CAGTDRGGEQYF
j_call: TRBJ2-3; v_call: TRBV7-7; d_call: .; clone_size: few; cdr3_nt: TGTGCCAGCAGCGAATTACTCTCCACAGATACGCAGTATTTT; cdr3_aa: CASSELLSTDTQYF
j_call: TRBJ1-1; v_call: TRBV29-1; d_call: .; clone_size: few; cdr3_nt: TGCAGCGTCCGGGACGAAGCTTTCTTT; cdr3_aa: CSVRDEAFF
j_call: TRBJ2-1; v_call: TRBV14; d_call: TRBD2; clone_size: .; cdr3_nt: TGTGCCAGCAGCCGAGGGAGGGTCGATGAGCAGTTCTTC; cdr3_aa: CASSRGRVDEQFF
j_call: TRBJ2-5; v_call: TRBV5-1; d_call: TRBD2; clone_size: .; cdr3_nt: TGCGCCAGCAGCTGGGCGAGCGGGGGGCCCCAAGAGACCCAGTACTTC; cdr3_aa: CASSWASGGPQETQYF
j_call: TRBJ1-2; v_call: TRBV7-9; d_call: .; clone_size: few; cdr3_nt: TGTGCCAGCAGCTTAATCCACCCCATGGACTATGGCTACACCTTC; cdr3_aa: CASSLIHPMDYGYTF
j_call: TRBJ1-2; v_call: TRBV3-1; d_call: .; clone_size: .; cdr3_nt: TGTGCCAGCAGCCAAGACGTCACCGATGAATATGGCTACACCTTC; cdr3_aa: CASSQDVTDEYGYTF
j_call: TRBJ2-7; v_call: TRBV5-6; d_call: .; clone_size: .; cdr3_nt: TGTGCCAGCAGCTTGGAGGACGCCGAGCAGTACTTC; cdr3_aa: CASSLEDAEQYF
j_call: TRBJ2-7; v_call: TRBV20-1; d_call: .; clone_size: many; cdr3_nt: TGCAGTGCAGTGGGGGGTGAGGTCGAGCAGTACTTC; cdr3_aa: CSAVGGEVEQYF
j_call: TRBJ2-1; v_call: TRBV29-1; d_call: .; clone_size: many; cdr3_nt: TGCAGCGTTGAACAGGGCGATGAGCAGTTCTTC; cdr3_aa: CSVEQGDEQFF
j_call: TRBJ2-7; v_call: TRBV27; d_call: .; clone_size: many; cdr3_nt: TGTGCCAGCAGTCCGGACGACCTACTCTCCTACGAGCAGTACTTC; cdr3_aa: CASSPDDLLSYEQYF
j_call: TRBJ2-1; v_call: TRBV6-6; d_call: .; clone_size: few; cdr3_nt: TGTGCCAGCATAGCTGGGGGAGGCTTCAATGAGCAGTTCTTC; cdr3_aa: CASIAGGGFNEQFF
j_call: TRBJ2-4; v_call: TRBV28; d_call: .; clone_size: .; cdr3_nt: TGTGCCAGCAGTTTAGAGGGCTGGCCATACAAGCAGTACTTC; cdr3_aa: CASSLEGWPYKQYF
j_call: TRBJ2-1; v_call: TRBV28; d_call: TRBD2; clone_size: .; cdr3_nt: TGTGCCAGCAGTCTTAGCGGGGCCCTGATGGAGCAGTTCTTC; cdr3_aa: CASSLSGALMEQFF
j_call: TRBJ1-2; v_call: TRBV7-9; d_call: TRBD1; clone_size: many; cdr3_nt: TGTGCCAGCAGCCCGGGACAGGGCCACTATGGCTACACCTTC; cdr3_aa: CASSPGQGHYGYTF